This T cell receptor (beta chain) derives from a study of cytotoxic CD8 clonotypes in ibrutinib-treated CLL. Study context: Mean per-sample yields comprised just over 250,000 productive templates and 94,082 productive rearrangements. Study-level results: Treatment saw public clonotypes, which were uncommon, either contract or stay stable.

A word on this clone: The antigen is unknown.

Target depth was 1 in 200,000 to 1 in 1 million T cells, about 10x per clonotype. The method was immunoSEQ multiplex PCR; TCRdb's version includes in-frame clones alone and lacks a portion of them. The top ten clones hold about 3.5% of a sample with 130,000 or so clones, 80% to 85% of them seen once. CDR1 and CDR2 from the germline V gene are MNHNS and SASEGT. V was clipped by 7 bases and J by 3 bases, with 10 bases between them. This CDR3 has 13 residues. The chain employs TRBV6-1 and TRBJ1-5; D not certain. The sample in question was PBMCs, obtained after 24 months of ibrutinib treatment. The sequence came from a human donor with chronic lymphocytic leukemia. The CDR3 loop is CASNDKFNQPQHF. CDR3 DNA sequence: TGTGCCAGCAACGACAAGTTCAATCAGCCCCAGCATTTT.